This TCR beta chain comes out of a study of T cell responses to AZD1222 COVID-19 vaccine. CDR1 is GTSNPN and CDR2 is SVGIG in the germline V gene (reference sequence). This CDR3 contains 15 residues. J gave up 3 bases and V 4 bases, and 7 bases lay outside the gene matches. Assay: immunoSEQ multiplex PCR; the TCRdb copy retains only in-frame clones and omits some. Among some 180,000 clones, 85% to 95% were seen once, and the ten largest hold roughly 10%. J is TRBJ2-1 and V is TRBV30; 9 positions agree with TRBD1. Sample: peripheral blood, taken on day 0 of AZD1222 vaccination. The TCR sequence derives from an adult in good health. DNA of the CDR3: TGTGCCTGGAACCTAGGGACAGGGAACTACAATGAGCAGTTCTTC. It translates to CAWNLGTGNYNEQFF.